This TCR beta chain was found in a study of T cell changes during pregnancy in multiple sclerosis. Measured with immunoSEQ multiplex PCR; TCRdb has only the in-frame clones, and not every one. The profile covers tens of thousands of clones, with about 92% appearing a single time and roughly 0.21% taken by the ten largest. Germline trimming cut 4 bases from V and 7 bases from J; bases unmatched to any gene: 7. Per germline, CDR1 SGHTA and CDR2 FQGNSA. The CDR3 length is 13 residues. This receptor was obtained from a female donor with multiple sclerosis, enrolled in a pregnancy study. Sequences were derived from CD4+ T cells from peripheral blood mononuclear cells, sampled before pregnancy. The chain links TRBV7-2 to TRBJ2-7, with TRBD1 matching over 7 bases. CDR3 nucleotides: TGTGCCAGCAGCTCTTACAGGGGCCTTGAGCAGTACTTC. It translates to CASSSYRGLEQYF.